This T cell receptor (beta chain) emerged from a study of blood T cell repertoires in COVID-19. This table comes from immunoSEQ multiplex PCR, and its TCRdb copy is limited to in-frame clones, with some not included. The sample consists of about 21,000 clones, around 90% of them appearing once. This sequence was found in a man in his 70s with active COVID-19. The source material was peripheral blood.

The CDR3 DNA reads as TGTGCCAGCAGAGGGAGCGGGAGAGGTGAGCGGACGCAGTATTTT. This sequence encodes CASRGSGRGERTQYF. This chain uses TRBV27 with TRBJ2-3; 8 nucleotides match TRBD2. With 6 bases clipped from V and 9 bases from J, the junction kept 14 bases outside the gene matches. Germline V gives CDR1 MNHEY, CDR2 SMNVEV (reference sequence). The CDR3 extends over 15 amino acids.